This is a list of T cell receptor beta chains from one sample in a study of cytomegalovirus exposure and HLA in healthy donors. Repertoires were generated with immunoSEQ multiplex PCR, while TCRdb's copy carries only in-frame clones and drops some. Among about 140,000 clones listed, roughly 79% were seen once. The sequencing sample was made of PBMCs. These receptors were collected from a man younger than 35 in good health and CMV-seronegative. Both conserved end residues are part of each CDR3. D genes are given only for firm matches. The size entry is marked missing in some rows and otherwise reads once, few, many or a size class.

d_call j_call v_call cdr3_length clone_size cdr3_nt cdr3_aa
TRBD1 TRBJ2-1 TRBV9 14 NA TGTGCCAGCAGCGCCGGGACAGGGTTCGATGAGCAGTTCTTC CASSAGTGFDEQFF
NA TRBJ1-5 TRBV5-8 16 few TGTGCCAGCAGCTTTCGGGGAGCGGTTCGCAATCAGCCCCAGCATTTT CASSFRGAVRNQPQHF
TRBD1 TRBJ1-2 TRBV6-6 13 NA TGTGCCAGCAGTCCCAGGGGACAGGAACGAACGGCCTTC CASSPRGQERTAF
TRBD1 TRBJ1-2 TRBV12-5 15 NA TGTGCTAGTGGTTTAAACGCAGACAGGGGAGGCGGCTACACCTTC CASGLNADRGGGYTF
TRBD1 TRBJ2-7 TRBV19 14 NA TGTGCCAGTAGTATAGGCGGGACAGGGGACGAGCAGTACTTC CASSIGGTGDEQYF
TRBD1 TRBJ2-7 TRBV6-1 14 NA TGTGCCAGCAGAGATTACAGGGGGATTACAAAGCAGTACTTC CASRDYRGITKQYF
TRBD2 TRBJ2-7 TRBV27 14 NA TGTGCCAGCAGTTCATGGGACCGGGGGGGCGAGCAGTACTTC CASSSWDRGGEQYF
TRBD1 TRBJ1-6 TRBV4-1 13 few TGCGCCAGCAACCTACCAGGGGGATCACCCCTCCACTTT CASNLPGGSPLHF
TRBD2 TRBJ2-6 TRBV15 18 NA TGTGCCACCAGCAGAGGGACTAGCGGGGACTCTGGGGCCAACGTCCTGACTTTC CATSRGTSGDSGANVLTF
NA TRBJ2-3 TRBV10-3 14 NA TGTGCCATCAGGGGGGGACAGAGCACAGATACGCAGTATTTT CAIRGGQSTDTQYF
NA TRBJ1-1 TRBV6-6 14 few TGTGCCAGCAGTTATCACAGCCCGAACACTGAAGCTTTCTTT CASSYHSPNTEAFF
NA TRBJ1-5 TRBV6-6 14 NA TGTGCCAGCAGTTACCCGGGGGTCAACGAACCCCAGCATTTT CASSYPGVNEPQHF
TRBD1 TRBJ1-2 TRBV14 14 NA TGTGCCAGCAGCCTGGGACAGGGGCGAACTGGCTACACCTTC CASSLGQGRTGYTF
NA TRBJ2-3 TRBV5-1 13 NA TGCGCCAGCAGCTTGGGCAGGGTAGATACGCAGTATTTT CASSLGRVDTQYF
TRBD1 TRBJ2-7 TRBV14 15 NA TGTGCCAGCAGCCAAGTGAAGGGGGCTGAGGGTGAGCAGTACTTC CASSQVKGAEGEQYF
NA TRBJ1-1 TRBV4-1 14 NA TGCGCCAGCAGGTCAGAGGGTATGAACACTGAAGCTTTCTTT CASRSEGMNTEAFF
NA TRBJ1-1 TRBV29-1 12 NA TGCAGCGCTGGGAGAATGAACACTGAAGCTTTCTTT CSAGRMNTEAFF
NA TRBJ1-2 TRBV11-2 16 NA TGTGCCAGCAGCTTAGATTGGGGCCGGGTAAACTATGGCTACACCTTC CASSLDWGRVNYGYTF
TRBD2 TRBJ2-7 TRBV29-1 19 few TGCAGCGTTGAAGACCCCGGGACTAGCGGGGGGCGTAACTCCTACGAGCAGTACTTC CSVEDPGTSGGRNSYEQYF
NA TRBJ1-5 TRBV9 15 NA TGTGCCAGCAGCTACTCCGGACACCTCAATCAGCCCCAGCATTTT CASSYSGHLNQPQHF
NA TRBJ2-1 TRBV7-9 15 NA TGTGCCAGCAGCCTCGGACGGGGATCCTACAATGAGCAGTTCTTC CASSLGRGSYNEQFF
NA TRBJ1-2 TRBV7-9 13 NA TGTGCCAGCAGCCCTAACGTGGGGGGGGGCTACACCTTC CASSPNVGGGYTF
NA TRBJ1-2 TRBV29-1 12 NA TGCAGCGTTGAAGAACGGACATGCCGCTACACCTTC CSVEERTCRYTF
TRBD1 TRBJ2-5 TRBV12-5 16 NA TGTGCTAGTGGGGTCGACAGGGTAAGATTAGGAGAGACCCAGTACTTC CASGVDRVRLGETQYF
NA TRBJ1-1 TRBV2 13 NA TGTGCCAGCAGTGCCCAGGGTAACACTGAAGCTTTCTTT CASSAQGNTEAFF
TRBD1 TRBJ1-5 TRBV4-1 14 few TGCGCCAGCAGCCAGAGGGACAGCTATCAGCCCCAGCATTTT CASSQRDSYQPQHF
NA TRBJ2-1 TRBV19 14 NA TGTGCCAGTAGTATAAGCCCACAGCCCACCTTTCTGTTCTTC CASSISPQPTFLFF
NA TRBJ1-2 TRBV7-3 12 NA TGTGCCAGCAGTCAACAGGGCTATGGCTACACCTTC CASSQQGYGYTF
TRBD1 TRBJ1-6 TRBV27 16 once TGTGCCAGCAGTTTAGCAGGACAGGGACGGAATTCACCCCTCCACTTT CASSLAGQGRNSPLHF
NA TRBJ1-5 TRBV6-6 15 NA TGTGCCAGCAGTTACTCTTTGGCAGGGAATCAGCCCCAGCATTTT CASSYSLAGNQPQHF
NA TRBJ2-7 TRBV5-4 14 NA TGTGCCAGCAGCTTGGAGCTTAACGGTGGCGAGCAGTACTTC CASSLELNGGEQYF
TRBD1 TRBJ2-2 TRBV15 13 NA TGTGCCACCAGGGGGACAGGTACCGGGGAGCTGTTTTTT CATRGTGTGELFF
TRBD1 TRBJ1-1 TRBV6-6 14 few TGTGCCAGCAGACGACAGGGGGCCTATACTGAAGCTTTCTTT CASRRQGAYTEAFF
NA TRBJ2-1 TRBV4-3 15 few TGCGCCAGCAGCCAAGATCGCAGGGACTACAATGAGCAGTTCTTC CASSQDRRDYNEQFF